The sequence of this T cell receptor (beta chain) was determined in a study of T-cell memory formation after mild COVID-19. Study overall: Most TCR clusters belonged to a single donor.

The V gene's germline CDR1 is SGHTA and CDR2 FQGTGA. This CDR3 is built from 15 residues. V gave up 5 bases and J gave up 9 bases, with 20 bases separating them. This clonotype was seen repeatedly, ten times or more. Its antigen is not known. Regarding the study as a whole: Second-wave clones with a day 37 peak had unconfirmed SARS-CoV-2 specificity. Day 15 to 85 contracting clones showed balanced CD4/CD8; later expanders leaned CD4+.

TCRdb reprocessed the 5' RACE reads with MiXCR, giving one entry per CDR3 protein. The sample shows about 350,000 distinct CDR3 sequences, roughly an eighth of them seen only once. The rearrangement links TRBV7-3 to TRBJ2-1; D tentatively fits TRBD1 or TRBD2 (6 bases each). Input material: PBMCs or a T cell subset sorted from them (not recorded which). The receptor was isolated from a man aged 18 to 30 who had mild COVID-19 (a few samples of this study predate the infection). Cell type and time point are not known. CDR3 protein: CASSPRGPGNGEQFF. CDR3 sequence (DNA): TGTGCCAGCAGCCCCCGGGGGCCGGGGAACGGTGAGCAGTTCTTC.